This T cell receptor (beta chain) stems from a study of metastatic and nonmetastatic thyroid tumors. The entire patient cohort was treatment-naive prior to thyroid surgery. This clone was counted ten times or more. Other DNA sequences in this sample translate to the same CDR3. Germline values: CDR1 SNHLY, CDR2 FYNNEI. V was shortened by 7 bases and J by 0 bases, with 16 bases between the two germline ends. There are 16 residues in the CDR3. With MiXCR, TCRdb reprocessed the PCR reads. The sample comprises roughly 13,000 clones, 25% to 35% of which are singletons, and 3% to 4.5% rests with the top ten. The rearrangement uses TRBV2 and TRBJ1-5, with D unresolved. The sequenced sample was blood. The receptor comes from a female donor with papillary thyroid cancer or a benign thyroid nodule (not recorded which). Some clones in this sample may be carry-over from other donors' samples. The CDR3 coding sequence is TGTGCCAGCACCCCCCCCGGAAGGGATAGCAATCAGCCCCAGCATTTT. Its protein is CASTPPGRDSNQPQHF.